The next 10 T cell receptor beta chains were all read from a single sample in a study of blood T cell repertoires in COVID-19. Assay used: immunoSEQ multiplex PCR; TCRdb lists only in-frame clones, some missing. Seen here are roughly 110,000 clones, 70% to 90% observed once, and the top ten hold 4.5% to 6%. Sequenced input: peripheral blood. The receptors derive from a man aged 35 to 55 with active or convalescent COVID-19.

This clone was seen once. The chain carries TRBV28 and TRBJ1-6, with 10 bases lining up with TRBD1. This CDR3 is built from 16 residues. Unmatched junction bases numbered 5, after V lost 5 bases and J lost 4 bases. CDR1 and CDR2 (germline): MDHEN, SYDVKM. CDR3 sequence: CASSPSGQGYNSPLHF. The CDR3 DNA is TGTGCCAGCAGTCCCTCGGGACAGGGGTATAATTCACCCCTCCACTTT.

The J gene is TRBJ1-2, the V gene TRBV6-5, with D tentatively TRBD1 (6 bases). This CDR3 is built from 14 residues. CDR1 is MNHEY, CDR2 SVGAGI, per germline. With 6 bases removed from V and 4 bases from J, the gap between germline ends came to 15 bases. The CDR3 nucleotides are TGTGCCAGCAGGAAGGGGGATTCGGGCTATGGCTACACCTTC. Protein sequence: CASRKGDSGYGYTF.

The rearrangement links TRBV5-6 to TRBJ1-1; unclear D gene. V was shortened by 0 bases and J by 0 bases, with 9 bases between the two germline ends. CDR1 is SGHDT, CDR2 YYEEEE, per germline. This CDR3 contains 15 residues. In DNA form, the CDR3 reads TGTGCCAGCAGCTTGGGGCCGAACATGAACACTGAAGCTTTCTTT. It encodes CASSLGPNMNTEAFF. Together with reference TRBV5-6 and TRBJ1-1, the CDR3 gives the full variable domain: DAGVTQSPTHLIKTRGQQVTLRCSPKSGHDTVSWYQQALGQGPQFIFQYYEEEERQRGNFPDRFSGHQFPNYSSELNVNALLLGDSALYLCASSLGPNMNTEAFFGQGTRLTVV.

The chain employs TRBV7-6 and TRBJ1-6; D not resolved. This CDR3 has 13 amino acids. V gave up 0 bases and J gave up 7 bases, with 4 bases separating them. Germline values: CDR1 SGHVS, CDR2 FNYEAQ. CDR3 DNA: TGTGCCAGCAGCTTAGCGGAGAATTCACCCCTCCACTTT. Its translation: CASSLAENSPLHF.

This chain links TRBV4-3 with TRBJ2-6; TRBD1 matches at 7 bases. V lost 0 bases, J lost 1 base, and 9 bases stayed unmatched. Germline loops: CDR1 LGHNA, CDR2 YSLEER. This CDR3 is built from 19 residues. The CDR3 spells CASSQDLYRGQSGANVLTF. The CDR3 DNA follows: TGCGCCAGCAGCCAAGATCTGTACAGGGGACAATCTGGGGCCAACGTCCTGACTTTC.

CDR3 in DNA: TGCGCCAGCAGCTTCCGGCAGACTAGCTCCTACGAGCAGTACTTC. It yields the protein CASSFRQTSSYEQYF. The chain links TRBV5-1 to TRBJ2-7; tentative D call: TRBD2 (6 bases). This CDR3 is built from 15 residues. CDR1 is SGHRS, CDR2 YFSETQ, per germline. V lost 2 bases and J 0 bases, leaving 12 bases between the germline ends. The variable domain in full, with the rest retrieved from reference TRBV5-1 and TRBJ2-7, is KAGVTQTPRYLIKTRGQQVTLSCSPISGHRSVSWYQQTPGQGLQFLFEYFSETQRNKGNFPGRFSGRQFSNSRSEMNVSTLELGDSALYLCASSFRQTSSYEQYFGPGTRLTVT.

The chain joins TRBV5-1 to TRBJ1-5; the match to TRBD1 covers 9 bases. V was pared by 3 bases and J by 2 bases, with 3 bases of the junction left unmatched. Per the germline V gene, CDR1 is SGHRS and CDR2 is YFSETQ. CDR3 size: 15 residues. The CDR3 region is CASSWGQGGNQPQHF. CDR3 sequence (DNA): TGCGCCAGCAGCTGGGGACAGGGAGGCAATCAGCCCCAGCATTTT.

This clone was recorded only once. This rearrangement joins TRBV18 to TRBJ1-1, with D tentatively TRBD1 (6 bases). The V end was cut by 3 bases, the J end by 4 bases, with 21 bases between. CDR1 is KGHSH and CDR2 is LQKENI in the germline V gene. CDR3 size: 17 residues. CDR3 DNA: TGTGCCAGCTCACCCCCTAACCTAAGACAGGTAGGCACTGAAGCTTTCTTT. This translates into CASSPPNLRQVGTEAFF.

V is TRBV12-3 or TRBV12-4 and J is TRBJ1-1; 8 positions match TRBD1. This CDR3 region has 13 residues. The junction had 13 bases not matched to a gene; V was cut back by 10 bases and J by 9 bases. DNA for the CDR3: TGTGCCACCCAGATAACAGGGGGAACTAAAGCTTTCTTT. Translated, it gives CATQITGGTKAFF.

The CDR3 is CASSTPPSAAGELFF. The CDR3 DNA sequence: TGTGCCAGCAGCACACCCCCGTCTGCGGCCGGGGAGCTGTTTTTT. This chain uses TRBV3-1 (or the pseudogene TRBV3-2) with TRBJ2-2, with unresolved D. This CDR3 comprises 15 residues. V lost 5 bases and J lost 6, with 16 bases in between. The germline V gene encodes CDR1 LGHDT and CDR2 YNNKEL (reference sequence).